The 25 T cell receptor beta chains below were found in one sample sequenced in a study of blood T cells in healthy people across ages. Primers used in a second PCR of about 6 to 12 cycles were a sample-barcoded 5' primer and a J-beta primer mix. One entry per CDR3 protein results from TCRdb running MiXCR on the 5' RACE reads. The repertoire has 270,000 or so distinct CDR3 sequences, 25% to 30% of them found once; the top ten carry approximately 28%. Sequencing input: blood. The receptor set was obtained from a woman in her 70s in good health.

A few counts support this clonotype. The chain couples TRBV5-1 to TRBJ2-7; D may be TRBD2 (5 bases). The CDR3 consists of 14 residues. Trimming cost V 2 bases and J 7 bases, with 16 bases left between them. Germline V gene lookup returns CDR1 SGHRS and CDR2 YFSETQ. The CDR3 region has the DNA TGCGCCAGCAGCTTTGGAGCGGCCCTAGATGAGCAGTACTTC. Its translation: CASSFGAALDEQYF.

The gene calls are TRBV25-1 and TRBJ1-2; D gene ambiguous. Trimming left V 2 bases short and J 8 bases short, with 12 bases between. From germline, CDR1 is MGHDK and CDR2 SYGVNS. The CDR3 totals 13 residues. This CDR3 is CASSEGEGEGYTF. Written as DNA, the CDR3 is TGTGCCAGCAGTGAAGGCGAGGGTGAAGGCTACACCTTC.

The chain combines TRBV5-1 with TRBJ1-4; possible D gene TRBD1, 5 bases. The CDR3 loop spans 15 amino acids. V lost 4 bases and J lost 7, with 17 bases in between. Germline V gives CDR1 SGHRS, CDR2 YFSETQ. Here the CDR3 reads CASSTNSGMSEKLFF. As DNA, the CDR3 is TGCGCCAGCAGCACCAACTCAGGGATGAGTGAAAAACTGTTTTTT.

The rearrangement links TRBV11-2 to TRBJ2-3; 8 bases fit TRBD1. This CDR3 contains 14 residues. Germline V gene lookup returns CDR1 SGHAT and CDR2 FQNNGV. V shed 7 bases, J shed 3 bases, and the junction held 6 bases outside the gene matches. DNA for the CDR3: TGTGCCAGCACCGACAGGGGATTAACAGATACGCAGTATTTT. It codes for CASTDRGLTDTQYF.

The V call is TRBV7-8, the J call TRBJ2-5; D call uncertain. The closer fit of TRBJ2-7 to the DNA end suggests the J call may be wrong. The germline V gene encodes CDR1 SGHVS and CDR2 FQNEAQ. CDR3 length equals 14 residues. The CDR3 sequence: CASSLARSPAEQYF. CDR3 in DNA: TGTGCCAGCAGCTTAGCGCGTAGTCCCGCCGAGCAGTACTTC.

The chain joins TRBV5-1 to TRBJ1-3, with D perhaps TRBD1 (5 bases). This CDR3 is built from 16 residues. Germline V gene lookup returns CDR1 SGHRS and CDR2 YFSETQ. V shed 4 bases and J shed 4 bases, with 18 bases lying between them. The CDR3: CASSRDSNRLGNTIYF. CDR3 DNA sequence: TGCGCCAGCAGCCGGGACTCCAATCGTCTGGGAAACACCATATATTTT.

This CDR3 reads CASSPRLAGDSEQFF. The CDR3 DNA reads TGTGCCAGCAGCCCAAGACTAGCGGGAGATTCCGAGCAGTTCTTC. V and J are TRBV7-9 and TRBJ2-1; the match to TRBD2 covers 12 bases. The CDR3 is 15 residues long. The V gene's germline CDR1 is SEHNR and CDR2 FQNEAQ (reference sequence). V trimming: 5 bases; J trimming: 10 bases; junction bases outside the gene matches: 9.

V is TRBV20-1 and J is TRBJ1-2; D is ambiguous. The CDR3 spans 9 residues. Germline CDR1 is DFQATT and CDR2 is SNEGSKA (reference sequence). V lost 5 bases and J lost 4, with 2 bases in between. The CDR3 DNA reads as TGCAGTGCTGGCTATGGCTACACCTTC. This codes for CSAGYGYTF.

V is TRBV6-5 and J is TRBJ2-1; D may be TRBD2 (5 bases). CDR1 and CDR2 from the germline V gene are MNHEY and SVGAGI. The V gene lost 0 bases and the J gene lost 4 bases, with 13 bases spanning the gap. This CDR3 is 16 amino acids long. The CDR3 sequence: CASSYSPGIGYNEQFF. The CDR3 DNA reads as TGTGCCAGCAGTTACTCACCCGGGATAGGGTACAATGAGCAGTTCTTC.

This clonotype was counted between two and nine times. CDR3 region: CASSEVRATGSGNTIYF. CDR3 DNA: TGTGCCAGCAGTGAAGTTCGGGCGACAGGCTCTGGAAACACCATATATTTT. The chain uses TRBV6-1 and TRBJ1-3, with D possibly matching TRBD1 (6 bases). This CDR3 has 17 amino acids. Germline V gene data show CDR1 as MNHNS and CDR2 as SASEGT. Between the trimmed V and J ends, which lost 1 base and 0 bases, there was a span of 13 bases.

The chain has TRBV7-2 and TRBJ2-1, with TRBD2 matching 8 bases. V lost 2 bases to trimming and J lost 3 bases; unmatched junction nucleotides: 3. This CDR3 region has 15 residues. In germline, CDR1 is SGHTA, CDR2 FQGNSA. CDR3 region: CASSLTGGVYNEQFF. As DNA, the CDR3 is TGTGCCAGCAGCTTAACGGGGGGGGTCTACAATGAGCAGTTCTTC.

This clonotype was picked up a small number of times. V usage is TRBV18 and J usage is TRBJ2-5; the D is unclear. The CDR3 contains 13 residues. Trimming pared 0 bases from V and 2 bases from J, leaving 4 bases between. Per germline, CDR1 KGHSH and CDR2 LQKENI. DNA of the CDR3: TGTGCCAGCTCACCACCGAAACAAGAGACCCAGTACTTC. This sequence encodes CASSPPKQETQYF.

This rearrangement joins TRBV7-2 to TRBJ2-2; D is possibly TRBD1 (6 bases). Trimming removed 5 bases at V and 0 bases at J, with 13 bases between. The germline V gene encodes CDR1 SGHTA and CDR2 FQGNSA. There are 16 residues in the CDR3. CDR3 in amino acids: CASSTRTVANTGELFF. In nucleotides, the CDR3 is TGTGCCAGCAGCACGCGGACAGTTGCGAACACCGGGGAGCTGTTTTTT. The variable domain in full, completed from reference TRBV7-2 and TRBJ2-2, reads GAGVSQSPSNKVTEKGKDVELRCDPISGHTALYWYRQSLGQGLEFLIYFQGNSAPDKSGLPSDRFSAERTGGSVSTLTIQRTQQEDSAVYLCASSTRTVANTGELFFGEGSRLTVL.

This clonotype was detected only a few times. The chain carries TRBV12-3 or TRBV12-4 and TRBJ2-7; TRBD2 matches 7 bases. The CDR3 consists of 14 residues. J was trimmed by 10 bases and V by 1 base; bases with no gene match: 10. The chain's CDR3 is CASSLGSGSGIQYF. The CDR3 coding sequence is TGTGCCAGCAGTTTAGGTAGTGGGAGCGGGATCCAGTACTTC.

Only a few counts were recorded for this clonotype. The chain employs TRBV18 and TRBJ2-3; 7 bases are shared with TRBD1. Germline CDR1 and CDR2: KGHSH and LQKENI. Losses at the gene ends were 3 bases for V and 4 bases for J; bases not matched to a gene: 7. The CDR3 length is 15 residues. For the CDR3, the DNA is TGTGCCAGCTCACCCCGACAGGGACAGTCAGATACGCAGTATTTT. Amino acid sequence: CASSPRQGQSDTQYF.

In its sample, this clonotype was seen a few times. The CDR3 here is CSARPASSYNEQFF. The CDR3 DNA follows: TGCAGTGCTCGACCCGCGAGCTCCTACAATGAGCAGTTCTTC. V and J are TRBV20-1 and TRBJ2-1; unclear D gene. This CDR3 comprises 14 residues. The germline CDR1 and CDR2 sequences are DFQATT and SNEGSKA (reference sequence). V lost 5 bases, J lost 0 bases, and 11 bases lay in between.

The chain is built from TRBV28 and TRBJ2-6, with 7 bases lining up with TRBD1. The CDR3 has 16 residues. With 5 bases clipped from V and 0 bases from J, the junction kept 4 bases outside the gene matches. Germline-derived CDR1 and CDR2 are MDHEN and SYDVKM. The CDR3 DNA is TGTGCCAGCAGTGTAACAGGGGTCTCTGGGGCCAACGTCCTGACTTTC. It codes for CASSVTGVSGANVLTF.

This clonotype was detected only a few times. V and J are TRBV7-2 and TRBJ1-5; D is unresolved. The germline gives CDR1 SGHTA, CDR2 FQGNSA. Trimming cost V 1 base and J 3 bases, with 10 bases left between them. The CDR3 is 15 residues long. CDR3 sequence reads: CASSLGRNFNQPQHF. In DNA, the CDR3 is TGTGCCAGCAGCTTAGGACGGAACTTCAATCAGCCCCAGCATTTT.

This clonotype was detected only a few times. J is TRBJ2-2 and V is TRBV28; possible D gene TRBD1, 5 bases. The V and J ends lost 3 bases and 4 bases respectively, with 15 bases between them. Germline loops: CDR1 MDHEN, CDR2 SYDVKM. The CDR3 runs to 16 residues. The CDR3 region has the DNA TGTGCCAGCAGTTTTGGGCAGGGCGTGGGCACCGGGGAGCTGTTTTTT. Amino acids: CASSFGQGVGTGELFF.

V gene TRBV7-9 combines with J gene TRBJ2-3, with D uncertain. V was shortened by 2 bases and J by 6 bases, with 21 bases between the two germline ends. Per the germline V gene, CDR1 is SEHNR and CDR2 is FQNEAQ (reference sequence). The CDR3 has 17 amino acids. The CDR3 coding sequence is TGTGCCAGCAGCTTAAGGACCGCTGTGTACACAGTGGATACGCAGTATTTT. Its protein product is CASSLRTAVYTVDTQYF.

This clonotype was picked up a small number of times. Being one base from a much bigger clone, this may be a read error. The chain is built from TRBV12-3 or TRBV12-4 and TRBJ1-1; D unresolved. V was shortened by 3 bases and J by 5 bases, with 10 bases between the two germline ends. The CDR3 is made up of 13 amino acids. The CDR3 region is CASSFDGDTEAFF. In nucleotides, the CDR3 is TGTGCCAGCAGTTTTGACGGGGATACTGAAGCTTTCTTT.

A few counts support this clonotype. This chain uses TRBV18 with TRBJ1-2; maybe TRBD1 (6 bases). V lost 3 bases and J 4 bases, leaving 15 bases between the germline ends. This CDR3 has 15 residues. The germline CDR1 and CDR2 sequences are KGHSH and LQKENI. The CDR3 here is CASSPGAGEGYGYTF. For the CDR3, the DNA is TGTGCCAGCTCACCTGGGGCAGGGGAAGGCTATGGCTACACCTTC.

A word on this clonotype: This may come from a read error, since a much larger clone is one base off. The rearrangement uses TRBV28 and TRBJ2-5; 8 bases match TRBD1. Germline CDR1 and CDR2: MDHEN and SYDVKM. The CDR3 covers 15 residues. CDR3: CANSYQGAGKETQYF. CDR3 sequence (DNA): TGTGCCAACAGTTACCAGGGGGCTGGGAAAGAGACCCAGTACTTC.

The table lists this clonotype with many counts. CDR3 amino acids: CSAPRISGGTDTQYF. The DNA for the CDR3 is TGCAGTGCGCCCAGGATTAGCGGGGGCACAGATACGCAGTATTTT. The chain joins TRBV20-1 to TRBJ2-3; 8 bases map to TRBD2. CDR3 length equals 15 residues. Germline-derived CDR1 and CDR2 are DFQATT and SNEGSKA (reference sequence). V was clipped by 6 bases and J by 1 base; unmatched bases: 9.

CDR3: CSARVSDRGRREQYF. CDR3 nucleotides: TGCAGTGCTAGAGTTTCGGACAGGGGTCGGCGGGAGCAGTACTTC. The chain uses TRBV20-1 and TRBJ2-7; 9 nucleotides match TRBD1. V shed 1 base and J 7 bases; nucleotides not matched to a gene: 11. Germline-derived CDR1 and CDR2 are DFQATT and SNEGSKA (reference sequence). The CDR3 has 15 residues.